The entry that follows covers one T cell receptor beta chain sequence. What it binds is unknown. The sample originates from a study of shared clonotypes between healthy human individuals. Measured with immunoSEQ multiplex PCR; TCRdb has only the in-frame clones, and not every one. The sample has fewer than 1.4 million clones, 75% to 80% seen once. Whole-study findings and limits: Non-shared clonotypes were found to have lower generation probabilities than the clonotypes that were shared by all four of the sorted-subset donors. Clonotype sharing across a few donors was observed for about 4.8% of naive CD4 clonotypes.

The clonotype was recovered from a man younger than 35 in good health. Some clones in this sample may be carry-over from other donors' samples. The sequenced sample was memory CD4+ T cells from PBMCs. Subset meaning: CD45RA-negative fraction.

The CDR3 DNA sequence: TGTGCCAGCAGTTTAGGAGGGGGTCATAGTACCGGGGAGCTGTTTTTT. This sequence encodes CASSLGGGHSTGELFF. The gene calls are TRBV28 and TRBJ2-2; D tentatively reads TRBD1 or TRBD2 (6 bases each). V was clipped by 2 bases and J by 5 bases, with 15 bases between them. CDR1 is MDHEN and CDR2 is SYDVKM in the germline V gene. The CDR3 extends over 16 amino acids.